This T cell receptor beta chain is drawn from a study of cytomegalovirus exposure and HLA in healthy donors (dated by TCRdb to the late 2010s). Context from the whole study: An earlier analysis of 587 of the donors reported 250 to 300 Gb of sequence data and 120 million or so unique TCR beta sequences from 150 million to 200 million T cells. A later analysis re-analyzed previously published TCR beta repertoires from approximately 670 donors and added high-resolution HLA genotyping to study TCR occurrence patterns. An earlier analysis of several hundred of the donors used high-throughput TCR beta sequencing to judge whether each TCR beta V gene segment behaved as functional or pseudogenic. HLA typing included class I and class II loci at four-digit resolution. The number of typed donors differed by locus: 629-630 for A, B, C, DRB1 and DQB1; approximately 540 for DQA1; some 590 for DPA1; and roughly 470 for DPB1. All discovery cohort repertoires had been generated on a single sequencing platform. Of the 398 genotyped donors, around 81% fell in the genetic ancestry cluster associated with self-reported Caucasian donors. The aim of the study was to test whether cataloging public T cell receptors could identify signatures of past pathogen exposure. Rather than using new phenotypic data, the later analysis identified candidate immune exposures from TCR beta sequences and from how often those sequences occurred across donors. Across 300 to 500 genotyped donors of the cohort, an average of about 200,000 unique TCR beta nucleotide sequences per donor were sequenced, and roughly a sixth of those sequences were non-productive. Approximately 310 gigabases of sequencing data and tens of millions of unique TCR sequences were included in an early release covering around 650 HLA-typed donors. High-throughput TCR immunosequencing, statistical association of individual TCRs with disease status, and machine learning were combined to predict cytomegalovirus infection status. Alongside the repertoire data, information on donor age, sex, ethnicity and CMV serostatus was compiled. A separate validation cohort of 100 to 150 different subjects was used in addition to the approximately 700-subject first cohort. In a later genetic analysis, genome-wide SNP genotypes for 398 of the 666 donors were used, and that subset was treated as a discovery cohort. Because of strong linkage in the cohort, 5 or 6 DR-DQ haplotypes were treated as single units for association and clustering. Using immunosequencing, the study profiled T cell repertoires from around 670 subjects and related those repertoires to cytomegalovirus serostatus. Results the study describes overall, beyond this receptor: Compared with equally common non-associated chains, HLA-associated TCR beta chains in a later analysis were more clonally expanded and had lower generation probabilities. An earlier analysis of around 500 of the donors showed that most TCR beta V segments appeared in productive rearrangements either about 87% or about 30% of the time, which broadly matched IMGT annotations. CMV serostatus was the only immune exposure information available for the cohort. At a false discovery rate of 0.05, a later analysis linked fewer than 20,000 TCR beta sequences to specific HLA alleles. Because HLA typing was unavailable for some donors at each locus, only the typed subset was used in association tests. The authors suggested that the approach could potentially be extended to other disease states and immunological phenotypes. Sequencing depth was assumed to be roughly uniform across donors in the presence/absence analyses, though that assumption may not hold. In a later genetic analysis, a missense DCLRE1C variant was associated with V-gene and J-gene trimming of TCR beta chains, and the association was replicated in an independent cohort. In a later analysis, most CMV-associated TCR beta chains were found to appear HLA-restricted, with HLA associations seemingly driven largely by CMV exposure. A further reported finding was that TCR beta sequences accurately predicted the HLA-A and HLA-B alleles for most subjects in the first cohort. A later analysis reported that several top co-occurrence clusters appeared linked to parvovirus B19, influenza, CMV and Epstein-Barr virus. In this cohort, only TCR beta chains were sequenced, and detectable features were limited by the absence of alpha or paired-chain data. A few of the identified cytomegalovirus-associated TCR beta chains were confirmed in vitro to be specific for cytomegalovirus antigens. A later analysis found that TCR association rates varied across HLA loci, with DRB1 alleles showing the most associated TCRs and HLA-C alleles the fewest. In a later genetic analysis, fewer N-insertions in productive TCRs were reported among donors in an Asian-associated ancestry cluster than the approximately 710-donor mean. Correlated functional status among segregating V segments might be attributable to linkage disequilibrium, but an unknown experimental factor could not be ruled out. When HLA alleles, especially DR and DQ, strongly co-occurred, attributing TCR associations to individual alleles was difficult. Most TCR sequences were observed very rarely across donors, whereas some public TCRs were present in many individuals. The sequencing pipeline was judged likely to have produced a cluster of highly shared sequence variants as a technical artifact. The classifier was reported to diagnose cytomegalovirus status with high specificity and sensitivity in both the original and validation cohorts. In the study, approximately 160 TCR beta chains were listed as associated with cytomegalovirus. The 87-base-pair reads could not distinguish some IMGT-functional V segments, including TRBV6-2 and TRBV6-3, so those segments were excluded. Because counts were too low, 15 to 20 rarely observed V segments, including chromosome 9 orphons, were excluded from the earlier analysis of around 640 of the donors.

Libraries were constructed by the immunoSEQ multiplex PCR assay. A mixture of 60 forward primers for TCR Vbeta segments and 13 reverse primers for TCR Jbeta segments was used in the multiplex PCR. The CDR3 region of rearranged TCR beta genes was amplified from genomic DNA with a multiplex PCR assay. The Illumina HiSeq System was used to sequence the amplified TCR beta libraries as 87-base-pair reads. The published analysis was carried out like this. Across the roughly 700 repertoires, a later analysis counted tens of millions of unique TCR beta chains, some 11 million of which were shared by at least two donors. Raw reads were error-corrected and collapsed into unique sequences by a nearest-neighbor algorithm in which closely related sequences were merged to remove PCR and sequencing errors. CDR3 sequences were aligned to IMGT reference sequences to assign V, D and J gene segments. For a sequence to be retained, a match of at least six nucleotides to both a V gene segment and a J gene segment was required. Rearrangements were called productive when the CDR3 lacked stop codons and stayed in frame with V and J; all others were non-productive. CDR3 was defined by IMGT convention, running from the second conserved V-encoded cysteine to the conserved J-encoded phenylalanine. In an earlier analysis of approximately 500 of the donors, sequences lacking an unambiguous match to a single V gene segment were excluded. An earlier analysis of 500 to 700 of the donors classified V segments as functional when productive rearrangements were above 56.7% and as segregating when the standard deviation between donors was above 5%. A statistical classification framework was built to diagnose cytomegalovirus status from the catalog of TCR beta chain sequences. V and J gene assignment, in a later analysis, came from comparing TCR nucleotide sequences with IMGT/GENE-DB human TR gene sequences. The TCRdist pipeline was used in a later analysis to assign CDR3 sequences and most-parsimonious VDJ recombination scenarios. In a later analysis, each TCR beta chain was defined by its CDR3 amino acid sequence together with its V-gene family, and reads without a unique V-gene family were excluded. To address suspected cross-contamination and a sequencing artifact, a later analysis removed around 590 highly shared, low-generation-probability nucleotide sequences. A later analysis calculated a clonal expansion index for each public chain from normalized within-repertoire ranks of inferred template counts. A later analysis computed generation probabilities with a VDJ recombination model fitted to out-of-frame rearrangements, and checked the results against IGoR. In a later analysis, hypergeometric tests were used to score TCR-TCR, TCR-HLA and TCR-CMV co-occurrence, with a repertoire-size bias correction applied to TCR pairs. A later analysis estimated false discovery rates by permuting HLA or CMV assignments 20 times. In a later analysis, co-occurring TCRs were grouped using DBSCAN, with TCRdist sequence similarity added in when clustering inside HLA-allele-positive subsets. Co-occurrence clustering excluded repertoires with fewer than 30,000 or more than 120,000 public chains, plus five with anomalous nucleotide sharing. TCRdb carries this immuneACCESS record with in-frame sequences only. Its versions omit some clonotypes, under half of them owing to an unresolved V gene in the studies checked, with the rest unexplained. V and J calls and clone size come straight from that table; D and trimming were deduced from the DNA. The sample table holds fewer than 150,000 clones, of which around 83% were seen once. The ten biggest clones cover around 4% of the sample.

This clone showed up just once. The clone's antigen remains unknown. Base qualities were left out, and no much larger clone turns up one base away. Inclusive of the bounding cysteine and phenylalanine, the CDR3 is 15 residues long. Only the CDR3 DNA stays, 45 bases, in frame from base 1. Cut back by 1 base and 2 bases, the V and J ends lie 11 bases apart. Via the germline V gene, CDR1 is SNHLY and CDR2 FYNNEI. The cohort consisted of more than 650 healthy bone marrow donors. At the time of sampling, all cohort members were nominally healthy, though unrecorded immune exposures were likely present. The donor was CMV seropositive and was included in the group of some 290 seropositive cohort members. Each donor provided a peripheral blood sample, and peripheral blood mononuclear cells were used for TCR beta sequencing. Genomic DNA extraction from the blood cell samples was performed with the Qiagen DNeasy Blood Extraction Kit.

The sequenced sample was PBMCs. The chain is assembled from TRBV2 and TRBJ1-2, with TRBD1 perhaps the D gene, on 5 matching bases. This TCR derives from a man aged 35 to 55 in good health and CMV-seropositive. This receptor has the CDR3 CASSEGGTPNYGYTF. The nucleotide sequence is TGTGCCAGCAGTGAAGGCGGGACCCCGAACTATGGCTACACCTTC.